This TCR beta chain was recorded in a study of response to subunit inactivated influenza vaccine. Study-wide points: The authors put forward the suggestion that each seasonal influenza vaccination may bring in only a limited number of new T cells.

In TCRdb, the RT-PCR reads were re-called with MiXCR into one record per CDR3 protein. The sample has around 470,000 distinct CDR3 sequences; approximately 7.8% are singletons. The CDR3 consists of 15 residues. The V gene's germline CDR1 is SGHRS and CDR2 YFSETQ. Trimming removed 3 bases from V and 1 base from J, with 14 bases in between. As concerns this clonotype: Its antigen is undetermined.

The V and J genes are TRBV5-1 and TRBJ2-7; D ambiguous. This TCR was recovered from a man between 50 and 70 years old who received an inactivated influenza vaccine. Material: PBMCs from blood, obtained around 25 months after vaccination. The CDR3 is CASSSDPGVSYEQYF. The CDR3 bases are TGCGCCAGCAGCTCGGACCCTGGGGTGTCCTACGAGCAGTACTTC.